The 9 T cell receptor beta chains in this list originate from one sample, sequenced in a study of cytomegalovirus exposure and HLA in healthy donors. The PCR ran on 60 Vbeta and 13 Jbeta primers. TCRdb's table, derived via immunoSEQ multiplex PCR, lists solely in-frame clones and lacks some. The repertoire holds under 200,000 clones, with over 70% as singletons. The sample comprised PBMCs. The origin of the receptors is a woman in her twenties or thirties in good health and CMV-seronegative.

This clone appeared a single time. The rearrangement joins TRBV5-8 to TRBJ2-5, with D possibly matching TRBD2 (5 bases). Germline V gene lookup returns CDR1 SGHTS and CDR2 YDEGEE. The CDR3 length is 15 residues. V was cut by 2 bases and J by 0 bases, with 11 bases left in between. The CDR3 here is CASSFRYGNQETQYF. The CDR3 DNA reads as TGTGCCAGCAGCTTTCGTTACGGGAACCAAGAGACCCAGTACTTC.

J is TRBJ2-1 and V is TRBV6-1; D may be TRBD1 (6 bases). CDR1 MNHNS and CDR2 SASEGT come from the germline V gene. Trimming removed 4 bases at V and 7 bases at J, with 14 bases between. This CDR3 contains 14 residues. The CDR3 loop reads CASSVTGMSNEQFF. The CDR3 DNA reads TGTGCCAGCAGTGTTACAGGGATGTCGAATGAGCAGTTCTTC.

The chain employs TRBV27 and TRBJ1-2; TRBD1 agrees at 7 bases. V was clipped by 3 bases and J by 7 bases; unmatched bases: 8. CDR3 length: 14 residues. CDR1 is MNHEY, CDR2 SMNVEV, per germline (reference sequence). Here the CDR3 DNA reads TGTGCCAGCAGTTTCCTACAGGGGAATGGTGGCTACACCTTC. Translation: CASSFLQGNGGYTF.

The chain carries TRBV5-1 and TRBJ1-4; D not resolved. V was shortened by 0 bases and J by 4 bases, with 10 bases between the two germline ends. Germline CDR1 and CDR2: SGHRS and YFSETQ. The CDR3 is 15 amino acids. CDR3 sequence: CASSLEGRNNEKLFF. The CDR3 DNA reads as TGCGCCAGCAGCTTGGAAGGCAGGAATAATGAAAAACTGTTTTTT. The variable domain in full, with the rest retrieved from reference TRBV5-1 and TRBJ1-4, is KAGVTQTPRYLIKTRGQQVTLSCSPISGHRSVSWYQQTPGQGLQFLFEYFSETQRNKGNFPGRFSGRQFSNSRSEMNVSTLELGDSALYLCASSLEGRNNEKLFFGSGTQLSVL.

The V gene is TRBV6-5, the J gene TRBJ1-1, with 11 bases aligning to TRBD1. Trimming at V came to 2 bases and at J to 10 bases, leaving 6 bases not matched to a gene. The CDR3 consists of 14 residues. Germline CDR1 and CDR2: MNHEY and SVGAGI. Written as DNA, the CDR3 is TGTGCCAGCAGTTACAAGGGGACAGGGGGACGAGCTTTCTTT. Translated, it gives CASSYKGTGGRAFF.

This clone has just a few counts. J is TRBJ2-7 and V is TRBV7-2; possible D gene TRBD2, 5 bases. Germline V gives CDR1 SGHTA, CDR2 FQGNSA. CDR3 length: 12 residues. V dropped 5 bases and J dropped 4 bases, with 9 bases sitting between them. The CDR3 DNA is TGTGCCAGCAGCCTAAGCGGTTACGAGCAGTACTTC. Residues: CASSLSGYEQYF.

The chain recombines TRBV28 with TRBJ1-2, with 9 bases aligning to TRBD1. The V and J ends lost 4 bases and 5 bases, in that order; junction bases with no gene match: 5. The CDR3 is 14 amino acids. Germline loops: CDR1 MDHEN, CDR2 SYDVKM. Here the CDR3 reads CASSSSDRGYGYTF. CDR3 sequence (DNA): TGTGCCAGCAGTTCATCGGACAGGGGTTATGGCTACACCTTC.

The gene calls are TRBV7-2 and TRBJ2-2; possibly TRBD2 for D (6 bases). Trimming shortened V by 1 base and J by 3 bases, and 15 bases separated the two germline ends. The CDR3 runs to 17 residues. From germline, CDR1 is SGHTA and CDR2 FQGNSA. CDR3 amino acids: CASSLVSGSGHTGELFF. The CDR3 nucleotides read TGTGCCAGCAGCTTAGTAAGCGGGTCCGGGCACACCGGGGAGCTGTTTTTT.

The J gene is TRBJ2-1, the V gene TRBV27; D gene ambiguous. The CDR3 runs 12 residues. Trimming removed 6 bases from V and 9 bases from J, with 12 bases in between. CDR1 is MNHEY, CDR2 SMNVEV, per germline (reference sequence). This CDR3 reads CASRPGGREQFF. For the CDR3, the DNA is TGTGCCAGCAGACCTGGTGGCCGTGAGCAGTTCTTC.